The clone carrying this T cell receptor (beta chain) turned up a few times. Its target is unknown. This specimen belongs to a study of OX40 agonist ivuxolimab in advanced cancers. CDR1 is MNHNY, CDR2 SVGAGI, per germline (reference sequence). Deletions cut 2 bases from V and 2 bases from J, with 9 bases between. This CDR3 is built from 15 residues. The data were produced by immunoSEQ multiplex PCR, yet TCRdb's version contains in-frame clones alone and is incomplete. Altogether around 70,000 clones are present, around four fifths being singletons, with the ten largest covering approximately 2.5%. Points from the study as a whole: More expanded clones were seen, on average, in CD8+ T cells than in CD4+. In the expanded peripheral T cells, antigen specificity was never determined.

Specimen: CD4+ or CD8+ T cells sorted from blood, collected in a trial of the OX40 agonist ivuxolimab. V usage is TRBV6-6 and J usage is TRBJ1-4; tentatively, D is TRBD1 (6 bases). The clonotype originates from an adult with an advanced solid tumor such as melanoma, head and neck, liver or kidney cancer. The CDR3 DNA reads as TGTGCCAGCAGTTACACCGGGGGCACTAATGAAAAACTGTTTTTT. Protein: CASSYTGGTNEKLFF.